The clone carrying this T cell receptor beta chain was recorded at least ten times. This CDR3 comprises 13 residues. CDR1 KGHDR and CDR2 SFDVKD come from the germline V gene. Trimming at V came to 4 bases and at J to 13 bases, leaving 6 bases not matched to a gene. This sample was included in a study of T-cell reconstitution after alpha-beta-depleted transplantation in children. Molecular barcoding with unique molecular identifiers was used for the TCRbeta library. In TCRdb, the PCR reads were re-called with MiXCR into one record per CDR3 protein. Of under 300,000 distinct CDR3 sequences in the sample, around 9.7% were seen once.

The genes are TRBV24-1 and TRBJ2-1; TRBD2 agrees at 10 bases. The clonotype was recovered from a human donor who donated a stem cell graft to a child with SCID. Sequences were derived from PBMCs from the stem cell graft donor, sampled from the stem cell graft. CDR3 bases: TGTGCCACCAGTGACCCGAGCGGGGGGGCCCAGTTCTTC. Amino acids: CATSDPSGGAQFF.